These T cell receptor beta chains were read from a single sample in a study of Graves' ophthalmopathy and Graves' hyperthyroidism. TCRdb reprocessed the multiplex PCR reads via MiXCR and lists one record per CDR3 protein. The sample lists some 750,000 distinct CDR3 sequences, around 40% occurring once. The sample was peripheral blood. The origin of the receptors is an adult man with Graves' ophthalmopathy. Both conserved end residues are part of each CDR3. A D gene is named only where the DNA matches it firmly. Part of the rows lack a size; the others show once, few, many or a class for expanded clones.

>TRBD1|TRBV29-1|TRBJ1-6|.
TGCAGCGTTGCCACGGGACAGCTAAATTCACCCCTCCACTTT
CSVATGQLNSPLHF
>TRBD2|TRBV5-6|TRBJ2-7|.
TGTGCCAGCAGCTTGGTGGCGGGGGACTACGAGCAGTACTTC
CASSLVAGDYEQYF
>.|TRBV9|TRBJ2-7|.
TGTGCCAGCAGCCAATTAGGGATAGCCTACGAGCAGTACTTC
CASSQLGIAYEQYF
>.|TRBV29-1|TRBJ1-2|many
TGCAGCGTTGAGCCGACCGGACCCCCGGGCTACACCTTC
CSVEPTGPPGYTF
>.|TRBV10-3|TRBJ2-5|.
TGTGCCATCAGTGGACGCTATAACTCAGGGGTGGGGGAGACCCAGTACTTC
CAISGRYNSGVGETQYF
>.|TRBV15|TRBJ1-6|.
TGTGCCACCAGCAGCATACAGGGTATTGGGTCACCCCTCCACTTT
CATSSIQGIGSPLHF
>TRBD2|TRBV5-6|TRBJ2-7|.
TGTGCCAGCAGCTTCTTCTGGCGGGAGAGCTACGAGCAGTACTTC
CASSFFWRESYEQYF
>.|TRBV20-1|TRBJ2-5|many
TGCAGTGCTGGGCCGGGCCAATGGGAGACCCAGTACTTC
CSAGPGQWETQYF
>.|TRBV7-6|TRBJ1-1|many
TGTGCCAGCAGCTTAAACACCGACACTGAAGCTTTCTTT
CASSLNTDTEAFF
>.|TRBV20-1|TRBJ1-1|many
TGCAGTGCTAGATTAGACAGGAACACTGAAGCTTTCTTT
CSARLDRNTEAFF
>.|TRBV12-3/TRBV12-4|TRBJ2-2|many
TGTGCCAGCAGTTTCAGTATGCGAAACACCGGGGAGCTGTTTTTT
CASSFSMRNTGELFF
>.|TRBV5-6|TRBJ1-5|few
TGTGCCAGCAGCTCGGGGATTCTCAATCAGCCCCAGCATTTT
CASSSGILNQPQHF
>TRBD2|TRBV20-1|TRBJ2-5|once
TGCAGTGCTAGTCTCGGACTAGCTGCTATAACTTGGGAAGAGACCCAGTACTTC
CSASLGLAAITWEETQYF
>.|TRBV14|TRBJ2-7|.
TGTGCCAGCAGCCAAGGGTGGGCTCCCTACGAGCAGTACTTC
CASSQGWAPYEQYF
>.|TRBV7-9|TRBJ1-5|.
TGTGCCAGCAGTTTTTTTAATAGCAATCAGCCCCAGCATTTT
CASSFFNSNQPQHF
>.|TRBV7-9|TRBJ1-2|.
TGTGCCAGCAGCCCCCCCCTCGCAGGGGCGGGCTATGGCTACACCTTC
CASSPPLAGAGYGYTF
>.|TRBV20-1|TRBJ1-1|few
TGCAGTGTAGACGAAACAGCGAACACTGAAGCTTTCTTT
CSVDETANTEAFF
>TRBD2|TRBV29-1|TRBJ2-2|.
TGCAGCGCCCCCGGGGGGTTTACCGGGGAGCTGTTTTTT
CSAPGGFTGELFF
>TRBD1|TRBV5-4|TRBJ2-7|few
TGTGCCTGGGGGAGACAGGGGGCCTACGAGCAGTACTTC
CAWGRQGAYEQYF
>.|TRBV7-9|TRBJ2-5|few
TGTGCCAGCAGCAACGGCAGAATATGGGGGTCTGGACGAGAGACCCAGTACTTC
CASSNGRIWGSGRETQYF
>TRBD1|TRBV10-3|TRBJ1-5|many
TGTGCCATCAGCGGGACAGCGGGTCAGCCCCAGCATTTT
CAISGTAGQPQHF
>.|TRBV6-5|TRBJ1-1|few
TGTGCCAGCAGTTACTCGGTCGACGGAGAAGCTTTCTTT
CASSYSVDGEAFF
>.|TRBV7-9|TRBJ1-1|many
TGTGCCAGCAGCGTAACGGGGGCTAACACTGAAGCTTTCTTT
CASSVTGANTEAFF
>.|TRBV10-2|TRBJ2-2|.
TGCGCCAGCAGTGATGGGGGAGTTAGGGAGCTGTTTTTT
CASSDGGVRELFF
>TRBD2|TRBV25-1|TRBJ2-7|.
TGTGCCAGCAGTGCTAGAGTACTTCTAGCGGGAGAAGGCTACGAGCAGTACTTC
CASSARVLLAGEGYEQYF
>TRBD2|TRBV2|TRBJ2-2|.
TGTGCCAGCAGCTCGACCGGGACTAGCCACGGGGAGCTGTTTTTT
CASSSTGTSHGELFF
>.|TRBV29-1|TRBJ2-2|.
TGCAGCGTTGAAGATCGTGGGATGGCCGGGGAGCTGTTTTTT
CSVEDRGMAGELFF
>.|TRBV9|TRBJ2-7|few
TGTGCCAGCAGCCCCGGGGGAGACGCAGCCTACGAGCAGTACTTC
CASSPGGDAAYEQYF
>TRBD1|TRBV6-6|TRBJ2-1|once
TGTGCCAGCGACAGGGGTCTTGGCGAGCAGTTCTTC
CASDRGLGEQFF
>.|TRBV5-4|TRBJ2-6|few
TGTGCCAGCACGGACGGGGCTTCGTACGGGGCCAACGTCCTGACTTTC
CASTDGASYGANVLTF
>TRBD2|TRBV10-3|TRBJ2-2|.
TGTGCCATCAGTGTTTCTAGCGGGGGAATCACCGGGGAGCTGCTTTTT
CAISVSSGGITGELLF
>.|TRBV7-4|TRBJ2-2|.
TGTGCCAGCAGTGTATCCGGGGGAATACCCGGGGAGCTGTTTTTT
CASSVSGGIPGELFF
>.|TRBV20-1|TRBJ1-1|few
TGCAGTGCCAAGACGGCAGGGTGGACTGAAGCTTTCTTT
CSAKTAGWTEAFF
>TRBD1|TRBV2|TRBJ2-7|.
TGTGCCAGCAGTTCGACTGGACAGGGCAACGAGCAGTACTTC
CASSSTGQGNEQYF
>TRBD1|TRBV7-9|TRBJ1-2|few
TGTGCCAGCAGCACCGGACAGGGGAGCTACACCTTC
CASSTGQGSYTF
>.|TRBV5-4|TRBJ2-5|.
TGTGCCAGCAGCAACGAACTATTCATTGAGACCCAGTACTTC
CASSNELFIETQYF
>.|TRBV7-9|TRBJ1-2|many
TGTGCCAGCAGCTTAGCGAAGGGAGATGGCTACACCTTC
CASSLAKGDGYTF
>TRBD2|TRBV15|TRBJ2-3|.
TGTGCCACCAGTGGGAGGGAGGCCTACGGAGGAGATACGCAGTATTTT
CATSGREAYGGDTQYF
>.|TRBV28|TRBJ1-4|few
TGTGCCAGCAGTTTATCCAGGGTACGAGGACTGTTTTTT
CASSLSRVRGLFF
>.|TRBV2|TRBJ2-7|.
TGTGCCAGCAGTCGCTCAGTTTCGGACGAGCAGTACTTC
CASSRSVSDEQYF
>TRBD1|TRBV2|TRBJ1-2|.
TGTGCCAGCAGTGGGACAGGGGCTCTTGGGGATTACACCTTC
CASSGTGALGDYTF
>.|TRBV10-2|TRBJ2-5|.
TGTGCCAGCAGCCGCCGCGGGGTATCCTTACGGGGTGAGACCCAGTACTTC
CASSRRGVSLRGETQYF